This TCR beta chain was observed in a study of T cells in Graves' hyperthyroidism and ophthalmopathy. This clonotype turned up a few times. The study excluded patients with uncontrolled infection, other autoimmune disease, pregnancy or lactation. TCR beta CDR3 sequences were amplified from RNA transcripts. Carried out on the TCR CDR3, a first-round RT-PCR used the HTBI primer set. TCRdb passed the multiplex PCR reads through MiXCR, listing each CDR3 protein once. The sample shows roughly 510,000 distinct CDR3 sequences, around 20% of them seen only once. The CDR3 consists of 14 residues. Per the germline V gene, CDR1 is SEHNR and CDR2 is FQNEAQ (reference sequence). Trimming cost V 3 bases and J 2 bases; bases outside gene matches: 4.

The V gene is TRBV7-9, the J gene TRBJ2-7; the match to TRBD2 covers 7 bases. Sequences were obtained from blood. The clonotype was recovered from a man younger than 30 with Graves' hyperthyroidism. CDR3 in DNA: TGTGCCAGCAGCTTCCTAGCGGAGGCCTACGAGCAGTACTTC. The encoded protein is CASSFLAEAYEQYF.